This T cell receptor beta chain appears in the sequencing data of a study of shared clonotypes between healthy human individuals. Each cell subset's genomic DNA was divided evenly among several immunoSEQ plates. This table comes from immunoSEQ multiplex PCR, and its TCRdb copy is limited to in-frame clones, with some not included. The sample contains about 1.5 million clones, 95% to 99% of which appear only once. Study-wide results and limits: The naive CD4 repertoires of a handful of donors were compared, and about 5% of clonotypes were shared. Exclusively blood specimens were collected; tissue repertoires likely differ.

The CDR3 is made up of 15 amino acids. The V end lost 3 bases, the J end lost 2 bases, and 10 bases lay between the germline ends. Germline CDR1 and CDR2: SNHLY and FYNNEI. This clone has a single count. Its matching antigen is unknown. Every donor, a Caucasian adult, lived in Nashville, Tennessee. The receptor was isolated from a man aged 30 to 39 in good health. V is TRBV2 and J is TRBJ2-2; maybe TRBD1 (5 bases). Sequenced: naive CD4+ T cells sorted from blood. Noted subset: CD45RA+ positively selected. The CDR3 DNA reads TGTGCCAGCAGTGATGGGGCGAAAAACACCGGGGAGCTGTTTTTT. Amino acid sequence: CASSDGAKNTGELFF. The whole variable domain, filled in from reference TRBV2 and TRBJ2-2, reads EPEVTQTPSHQVTQMGQEVILRCVPISNHLYFYWYRQILGQKVEFLVSFYNNEISEKSEIFDDQFSVERPDGSNFTLKIRSTKLEDSAMYFCASSDGAKNTGELFFGEGSRLTVL.